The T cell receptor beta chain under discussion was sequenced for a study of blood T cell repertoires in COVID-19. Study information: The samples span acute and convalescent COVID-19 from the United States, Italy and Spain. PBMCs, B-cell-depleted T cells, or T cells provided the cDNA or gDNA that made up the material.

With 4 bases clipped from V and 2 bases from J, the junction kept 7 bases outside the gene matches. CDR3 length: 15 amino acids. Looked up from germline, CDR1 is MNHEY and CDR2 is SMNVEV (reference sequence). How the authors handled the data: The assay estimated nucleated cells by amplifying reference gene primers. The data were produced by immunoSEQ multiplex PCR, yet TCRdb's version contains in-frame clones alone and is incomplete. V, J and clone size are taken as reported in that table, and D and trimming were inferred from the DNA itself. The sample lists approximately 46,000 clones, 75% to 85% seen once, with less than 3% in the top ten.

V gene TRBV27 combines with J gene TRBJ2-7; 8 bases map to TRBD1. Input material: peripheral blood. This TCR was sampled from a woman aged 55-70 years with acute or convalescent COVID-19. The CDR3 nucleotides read TGTGCCAGCAGTTCTCCCAGGGGGCAAACCTACGAGCAGTACTTC. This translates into CASSSPRGQTYEQYF.